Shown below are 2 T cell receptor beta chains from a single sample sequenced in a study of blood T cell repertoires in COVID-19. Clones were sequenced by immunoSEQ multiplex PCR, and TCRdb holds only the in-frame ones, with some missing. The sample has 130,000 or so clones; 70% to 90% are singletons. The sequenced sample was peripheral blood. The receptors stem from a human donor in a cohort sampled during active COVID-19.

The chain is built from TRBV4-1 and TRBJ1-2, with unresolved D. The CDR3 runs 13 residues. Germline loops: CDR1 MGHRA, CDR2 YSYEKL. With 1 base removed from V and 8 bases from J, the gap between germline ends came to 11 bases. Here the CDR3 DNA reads TGCGCCAGCAGCCAAGGCCTTACGGGGGGCTACACCTTC. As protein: CASSQGLTGGYTF.

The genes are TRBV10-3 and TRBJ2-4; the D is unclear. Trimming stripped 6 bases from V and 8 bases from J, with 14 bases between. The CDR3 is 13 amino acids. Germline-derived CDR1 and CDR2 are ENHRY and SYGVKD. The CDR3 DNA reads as TGTGCCATCAGCCCCGAGCCGTTTTACATTCAGTACTTC. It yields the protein CAISPEPFYIQYF.